The 11 T cell receptor beta chains reported below all come from one sample, sequenced in a study of CD8+ T cells in alopecia areata. Treatment here: oral pan-JAK inhibitor, 5-10 mg twice daily. Specimens obtained from alopecia areata patients comprised lesional scalp punch biopsies and peripheral blood. In each case, RNA was isolated and then reverse transcribed into cDNA as the sequencing template. TCRdb keeps only in-frame clones here, not all; method: immunoSEQ multiplex PCR. The table has 10,000 to 15,000 clones, about 65% seen once. Sequences were derived from skin, sampled at week 4, from a patient treated with tofacitinib. The receptors derive from a human donor with alopecia areata.

CDR3 DNA sequence: TGCAGCGTTCTTACCGGACAGGCCTACGAGCAGTACTTC. Protein: CSVLTGQAYEQYF. This chain links TRBV29-1 with TRBJ2-7; TRBD1 aligns across 7 bases. The CDR3 spans 13 residues. Trimming at V came to 5 bases and at J to 2 bases, leaving 6 bases not matched to a gene. CDR1 is SQVTM, CDR2 ANQGSEA, per germline.

The chain joins TRBV4-1 to TRBJ2-1; TRBD2 aligns across 13 bases. Germline V lookup: CDR1 MGHRA, CDR2 YSYEKL. J lost 6 bases, V lost 0 bases, and 5 bases had no gene match. The CDR3 spans 17 residues. The CDR3 region has the DNA TGCGCCAGCAGCCAAGAGGCCGGGACTAGCGGGGTCAATGAGCAGTTCTTC. Translation: CASSQEAGTSGVNEQFF.

In DNA, the CDR3 is TGTGCCAGCAGCGTCCTAGCGGGGGGGATCACCGGGGAGCTGTTTTTT. Its protein product is CASSVLAGGITGELFF. V usage is TRBV9 and J usage is TRBJ2-2; 12 bases fit TRBD2. The CDR3 is 16 residues long. V gave up 2 bases and J gave up 4 bases; unmatched junction bases: 3. Per germline, CDR1 SGDLS and CDR2 YYNGEE.

This sequence joins TRBV12-5 and TRBJ1-4; D uncertain. Germline V gene data show CDR1 as LGHNT and CDR2 as FRNRAP. Trimming pared 0 bases from V and 0 bases from J, leaving 8 bases between. The CDR3 covers 16 residues. This CDR3 is CASGLVPEPTNEKLFF. CDR3 DNA: TGTGCTAGTGGTTTGGTACCCGAACCAACTAATGAAAAACTGTTTTTT.

The table lists this clone with a few counts. This chain uses TRBV7-2 with TRBJ2-4, with TRBD2 as a possible D gene (5 bases). The CDR3 covers 12 residues. CDR1 SGHTA and CDR2 FQGNSA come from the germline V gene. V was pared by 3 bases and J by 8 bases, with 8 bases between. The CDR3 bases are TGTGCCAGCAGCTTTTTGCGGGACATTCAGTACTTC. Its protein product is CASSFLRDIQYF.

V and J are TRBV7-2 and TRBJ2-1; D perhaps matches TRBD2 (6 bases). The CDR3 is made up of 14 amino acids. Germline V CDR1 and CDR2: SGHTA, FQGNSA. V was pared by 4 bases and J by 0 bases, with 7 bases between. This chain's CDR3 is CASSYGSSYNEQFF. CDR3 bases: TGTGCCAGCAGCTACGGGAGCTCCTACAATGAGCAGTTCTTC.

V usage is TRBV11-3 and J usage is TRBJ2-3, with D uncertain. Trimming left V 0 bases short and J 4 bases short, with 5 bases between. The CDR3 runs to 13 residues. Per the germline V gene, CDR1 is SGHNT and CDR2 is YENEEA. CDR3 region: CASSLDTPDTQYF. The CDR3, as DNA: TGTGCCAGCAGCTTAGATACGCCAGATACGCAGTATTTT.

This rearrangement joins TRBV6-6 to TRBJ1-2; 8 bases map to TRBD1. Germline loops: CDR1 MNHNY, CDR2 SVGAGI (reference sequence). V trimming: 4 bases; J trimming: 4 bases; junction bases outside the gene matches: 8. This CDR3 is 15 amino acids long. The CDR3 nucleotides read TGTGCCAGCAGTTTTGGACAGGGCCCTGGCTATGGCTACACCTTC. Its protein product is CASSFGQGPGYGYTF.

This clone was found a few times. The chain is built from TRBV14 and TRBJ1-3, with unresolved D. The CDR3 covers 13 residues. Per the germline V gene, CDR1 is SGHDN and CDR2 is FVKESK. The V gene lost 4 bases and the J gene lost 4 bases, with 8 bases spanning the gap. The DNA for the CDR3 is TGTGCCAGCAGCCCGGGATCAGGAAACACCATATATTTT. Protein: CASSPGSGNTIYF.

This clone was picked up one time. The genes are TRBV5-4 and TRBJ2-3; D is possibly TRBD2 (5 bases). Germline-derived CDR1 and CDR2 are SGHNT and YYREEE (reference sequence). V lost 2 bases and J lost 2, with 18 bases in between. The CDR3 spans 17 residues. CDR3 nucleotides: TGTGCCAGCAGCTTAGCAGCTAGCAGCTCCCACACAGATACGCAGTATTTT. Amino acids: CASSLAASSSHTDTQYF.

This chain connects TRBV4-2 to TRBJ1-6, with unresolved D. V was pared by 1 base and J by 9 bases, with 7 bases between. The CDR3 is made up of 13 amino acids. Germline CDR1 and CDR2: LGHNA and YNFKEQ. The CDR3, as DNA: TGTGCCAGCAGCCAAGCCAGAGGTTCACCCCTCCACTTT. This translates into CASSQARGSPLHF.